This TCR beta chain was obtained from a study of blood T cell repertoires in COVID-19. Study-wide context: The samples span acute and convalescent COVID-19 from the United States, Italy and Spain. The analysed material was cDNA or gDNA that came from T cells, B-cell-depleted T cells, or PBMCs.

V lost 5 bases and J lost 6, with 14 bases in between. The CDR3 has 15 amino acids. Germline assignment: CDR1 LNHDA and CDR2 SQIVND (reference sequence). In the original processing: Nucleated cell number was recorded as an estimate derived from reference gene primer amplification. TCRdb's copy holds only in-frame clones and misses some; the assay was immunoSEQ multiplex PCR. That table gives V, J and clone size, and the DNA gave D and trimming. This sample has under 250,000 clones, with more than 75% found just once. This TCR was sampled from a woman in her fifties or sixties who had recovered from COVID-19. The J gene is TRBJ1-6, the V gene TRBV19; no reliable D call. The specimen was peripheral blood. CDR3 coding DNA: TGTGCCAGTAGTTTCGCGGGAAACAGTAATTCACCCCTCCACTTT. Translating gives CASSFAGNSNSPLHF. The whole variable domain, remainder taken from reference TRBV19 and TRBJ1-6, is DGGITQSPKYLFRKEGQNVTLSCEQNLNHDAMYWYRQDPGQGLRLIYYSQIVNDFQKGDIAEGYSVSREKKESFPLTVTSAQKNPTAFYLCASSFAGNSNSPLHFGNGTRLTVT.